This note documents a single T cell receptor (beta chain) sequence. This entry belongs to a study of technical replicates of blood from a handful of donors. The length of the CDR3 is 12 residues. CDR1 and CDR2 (germline): LNHDA, SQIVND (reference sequence). Trimming removed 4 bases at V and 3 bases at J, with 4 bases between. Sequenced by immunoSEQ multiplex PCR; TCRdb stores in-frame clones only, minus some. Of about 76,000 clones in the sample, roughly nine tenths were seen once. Sequencing was performed on T cells isolated from PBMCs. The sequence was obtained from a human donor in good health. J is TRBJ1-5 and V is TRBV19; D not resolved. CDR3 amino acids: CASSNNNQPQHF. The CDR3 nucleotides are TGTGCCAGTAGTAACAACAATCAGCCCCAGCATTTT.